The present entry profiles one T cell receptor beta chain with its context. Its antigen remains undetermined. Qualities for individual bases were not recorded, and no much larger clone is one base off. TCRbeta CDR3 regions were amplified from genomic DNA using the immunoSEQ Assay, a bias-controlled multiplex PCR. Regarding the original processing steps: The number of nucleated cells in each sample was estimated by amplification of reference gene primers within the assay. To quantify the absolute abundance of each unique TCRbeta CDR3 rearrangement, sequence reads were collapsed and filtered. For each sample, productive Simpson clonality was calculated as the square root of Simpson's diversity index across productive rearrangements. Sourced from immuneACCESS, this table was stored by TCRdb with only in-frame sequences that have V and J called. A share of the clones is absent; for the studies checked, an unresolved V gene accounts for under half, and the remainder has no known explanation. That table gives V, J and clone size, and the DNA gave D and trimming. Across this sample there are hundreds of thousands of clones, with about 87% seen only once. Roughly 6.3% of the sample comes from the top ten.

These data come from a study of blood T cell repertoires in COVID-19 (dated by TCRdb to 2020 to 2021). Context from the whole study: The collaborator samples originated in the United States, Italy and Spain and spanned the acute and convalescent phases of COVID-19. The repertoires were made available in a free public database intended to serve as a resource for research on the immune response to SARS-CoV-2. The samples were drawn from two sources: the first 160 participants of the ongoing ImmuneRACE study, and some 1,300 subjects contributed by 6 global collaborators. The material from the prospective study consisted of cDNA or gDNA derived from T cells, B-cell-depleted T cells, or PBMCs. Subjects who had been exposed to COVID-19, were actively infected with it, or had recovered from it provided the deeply sampled blood TCRbeta repertoires that made up the dataset. Sample metadata almost always included a de-identified subject ID, COVID-19 status, age in years and sex. HLA class I and class II types, where available, came from metadata supplied by the sample provider rather than from assay-based typing. Findings and caveats that apply to the study as a whole: The quantity of clinical and demographic metadata differed by source and by participant and was supplied without curation.

One collaborating source in Seattle enrolled patients while the patients were actively infected and followed the patients over time throughout the course of disease. Whole blood was collected in K2EDTA tubes by collaborating institutions according to the institutions' own protocols. For TCRbeta analysis, collaborators shipped samples in one of three forms: frozen whole blood, isolated PBMCs, or DNA extracted from either of those sample types. There are 14 amino acids in the CDR3, from cysteine to phenylalanine inclusive. The CDR3 DNA has 42 bases and is translated from base 1. V is shortened by 8 bases, J by 6 bases, and the region joining them spans 20 bases. The germline V gene encodes CDR1 MNHEY and CDR2 SVGAGI.

The sample consisted of peripheral blood. Rearrangement joined TRBV6-5 to TRBJ2-7, with TRBD1 as a weak D call on 5 bases. The sequence was collected from a woman in her forties or fifties with COVID-19, enrolled during active disease. The encoded CDR3 is CASYGRRAEAEQYF. The nucleotides read TGTGCCAGCTATGGTCGCAGGGCCGAAGCCGAGCAGTACTTC.